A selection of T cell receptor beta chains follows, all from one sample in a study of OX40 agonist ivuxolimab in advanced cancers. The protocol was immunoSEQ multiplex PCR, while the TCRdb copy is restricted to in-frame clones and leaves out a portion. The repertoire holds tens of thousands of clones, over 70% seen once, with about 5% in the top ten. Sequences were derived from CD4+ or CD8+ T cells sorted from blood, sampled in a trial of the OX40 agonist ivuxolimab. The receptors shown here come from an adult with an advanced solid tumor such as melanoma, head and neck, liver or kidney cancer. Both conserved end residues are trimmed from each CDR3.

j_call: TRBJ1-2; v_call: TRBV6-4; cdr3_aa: AIRGQNYGYT
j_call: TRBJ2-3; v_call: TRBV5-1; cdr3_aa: ASTDLAGRTTDTQY
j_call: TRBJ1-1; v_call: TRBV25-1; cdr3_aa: ASKSFTEAF
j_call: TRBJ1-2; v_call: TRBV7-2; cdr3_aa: ASSPDSTYGYT
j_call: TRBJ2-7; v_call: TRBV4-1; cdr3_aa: ASSQGDASSYEQY
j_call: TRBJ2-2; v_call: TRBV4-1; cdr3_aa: ASSPLQELNTGELF
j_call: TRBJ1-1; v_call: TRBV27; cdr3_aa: ASRTGRGTEAF
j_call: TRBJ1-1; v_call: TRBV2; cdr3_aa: ASSFEGSLPF
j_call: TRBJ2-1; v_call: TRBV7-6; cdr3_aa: ASSLGGHNEQF
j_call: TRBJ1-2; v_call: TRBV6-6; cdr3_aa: ASSYSKGNYGYT
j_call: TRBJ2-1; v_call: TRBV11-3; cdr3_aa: ASSLVLQGDEQF
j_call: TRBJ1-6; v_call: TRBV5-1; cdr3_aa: ASSNRELNSPLH
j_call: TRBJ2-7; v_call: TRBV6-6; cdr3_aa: ASTPGGSSYEQY
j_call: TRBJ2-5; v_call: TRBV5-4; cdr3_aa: ASSSQGGKETQY
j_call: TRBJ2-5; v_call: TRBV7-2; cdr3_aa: ASSGRGARVETQY
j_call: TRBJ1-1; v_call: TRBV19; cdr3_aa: ASIGRNTEAF
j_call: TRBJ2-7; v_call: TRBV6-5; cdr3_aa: ASSQGLGGTEQY
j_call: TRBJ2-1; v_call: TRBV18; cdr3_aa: ASSPATGTSGRNEQF
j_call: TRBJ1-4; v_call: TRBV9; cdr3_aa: ASSVAGGSNEKLF
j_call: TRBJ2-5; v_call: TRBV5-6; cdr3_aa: ASSPAGRETQY
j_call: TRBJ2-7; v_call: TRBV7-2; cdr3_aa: ASSFYRAASSYEQY
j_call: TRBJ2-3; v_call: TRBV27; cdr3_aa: ASSPTPRASTDTQY
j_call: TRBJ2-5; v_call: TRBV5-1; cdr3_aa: ASSFGDRGGETQY
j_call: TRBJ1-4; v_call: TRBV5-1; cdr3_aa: ASSSSSQYEKLF
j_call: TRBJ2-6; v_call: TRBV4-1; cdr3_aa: ANRGTGANVLT
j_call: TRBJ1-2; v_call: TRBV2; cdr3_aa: ASSGQLNYGYT
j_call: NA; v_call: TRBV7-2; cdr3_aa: ASSLSPFYEQY
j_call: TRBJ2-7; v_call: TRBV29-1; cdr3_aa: SVAFGGEQY
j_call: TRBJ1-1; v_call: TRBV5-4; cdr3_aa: ASSPRQGREAF
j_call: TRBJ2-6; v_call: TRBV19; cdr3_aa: ASSGLGTSVTGANVLT